This T cell receptor beta chain came from a study of CD8 T cells in Susac syndrome. A note on this clonotype: What it recognizes is unknown.

An amount of RNA that ranged from roughly 0.45 to 1 ug was reverse transcribed with random hexamers. TCRdb reprocessed the immunoSEQ multiplex PCR reads with MiXCR, giving one entry per CDR3 protein. Among 110,000 to 150,000 distinct CDR3 sequences listed, approximately 95% were seen once. General observations from the study: The authors acknowledged that their TCR sequencing and HLA analysis involved a relatively small number of individuals.

The V gene's germline CDR1 is SGHAT and CDR2 FQNNGV. The V gene end was trimmed by 11 bases and the J gene end by 6 bases; junction bases not matched to a gene: 10. CDR3 length: 13 amino acids. This clonotype was sampled from a human donor in good health. Input material: CD8+ T cells from PBMCs. The V gene is TRBV11-2, the J gene TRBJ2-1; 7 nucleotides match TRBD2. The CDR3: CAVRAGASNEQFF. The DNA for the CDR3 is TGTGCCGTAAGGGCGGGAGCAAGCAATGAGCAGTTCTTC.